This T cell receptor beta chain comes out of a study of OX40 agonist ivuxolimab in advanced cancers. Study as a whole: Patients were dosed with the agonistic anti-OX40 (CD134) antibody ivuxolimab. Overall study results and limits: Expanded clones were, on average, more numerous among CD8+ T cells than CD4+.

Trimming left V 5 bases short and J 0 bases short, with 10 bases between. The CDR3 extends over 14 amino acids. The germline V gene encodes CDR1 LNHDA and CDR2 SQIVND (reference sequence). Patients who had autoimmune disease history or got systemic immunosuppression were left out. Data came from immunoSEQ multiplex PCR; TCRdb stores just in-frame clones and leaves some out. The sample lists 90,000 to 100,000 clones; roughly nine tenths were seen once. To note about this clone: The antigen remains unidentified.

This receptor was obtained from an adult with an advanced solid tumor such as melanoma, head and neck, liver or kidney cancer. This chain uses TRBV19 with TRBJ1-1; weak D call: TRBD1 (6 bases). This material consisted of CD4+ or CD8+ T cells sorted from blood, taken in a trial of the OX40 agonist ivuxolimab. The CDR3 DNA sequence: TGTGCCAGTAGTGGGGGGCTCATGAACACTGAAGCTTTCTTT. It yields the protein CASSGGLMNTEAFF.